A single sample gave rise to the 11 T cell receptor beta chains below, sequenced in a study of T cells after yellow fever vaccination. In TCRdb, the 5' RACE reads were re-called with MiXCR into one record per CDR3 protein. Here the sample spans approximately 300,000 distinct CDR3 sequences, roughly 7% being singletons. The source was PBMCs, collected roughly seven weeks after the first yellow fever vaccination. The receptor set was obtained from a man aged 18 to 35 who received the YFV17D yellow fever vaccine.

By proportion, this clonotype is medium-sized. The V gene is TRBV20-1, the J gene TRBJ1-2, with D maybe TRBD1 (5 bases). This CDR3 region has 11 residues. The germline CDR1 and CDR2 sequences are DFQATT and SNEGSKA (reference sequence). V lost 5 bases and J lost 4, with 8 bases in between. CDR3 sequence: CSADDSYGYTF. CDR3 sequence (DNA): TGCAGTGCTGACGACAGCTATGGCTACACCTTC.

This clonotype appeared many times. The chain joins TRBV21-1 to TRBJ1-4. TRBV21-1 is a known pseudogene. There are 12 residues in the CDR3. The CDR3 loop is CASSKWPEKLFF. In DNA form, the CDR3 reads TGTGCCAGCAGCAAGTGGCCGGAAAAACTGTTTTTT.

This clonotype was counted only a few times. The rearrangement uses TRBV3-1 and TRBJ1-5; D is unclear. CDR1 is LGHDT and CDR2 is YNNKEL in the germline V gene (reference sequence). V was cut by 0 bases and J by 9 bases, with 9 bases left in between. The CDR3 length is 13 residues. CDR3 in DNA: TGTGCCAGCAGCCAAGATATGCGAGCGCCCCAGCATTTT. This gives the protein CASSQDMRAPQHF.

The chain recombines TRBV7-2 with TRBJ2-7; unclear D gene. V lost 1 base to trimming and J lost 2 bases, with 15 bases between them. From germline, CDR1 is SGHTA and CDR2 FQGNSA. This CDR3 has 16 amino acids. The CDR3 DNA sequence: TGTGCCAGCAGCTTAGGCCAGTCGGCTGGCCCCTACGAGCAGTACGTC. As protein: CASSLGQSAGPYEQYV.

This chain uses TRBV16 with TRBJ1-5; D possibly corresponds to TRBD1 (6 bases). CDR1 is KGHSY, CDR2 FQNENV, per germline. Trimming pared 1 base from V and 7 bases from J, leaving 14 bases between. The CDR3 runs to 15 residues. CDR3 sequence reads: CASSQLTGIEQPQHF. The CDR3, as DNA: TGTGCCAGCAGCCAATTAACAGGGATCGAACAGCCCCAGCATTTT.

This rearrangement joins TRBV6-5 to TRBJ1-1, with D perhaps TRBD1 (5 bases). CDR3 size: 14 residues. Trimming took 2 bases from V and 8 from J, leaving 15 bases between them. CDR1 MNHEY and CDR2 SVGAGI come from the germline V gene. In DNA form, the CDR3 reads TGTGCCAGCAGTTACCGAGCAGGGAACTCCGAAGCTTTCTTT. This encodes CASSYRAGNSEAFF.

This clonotype was seen a handful of times. V usage is TRBV5-1 and J usage is TRBJ1-3, with D hard to call. The V and J ends lost 0 bases and 4 bases respectively, with 5 bases between them. Germline CDR1 SGHRS, CDR2 YFSETQ. The CDR3 runs to 13 residues. The CDR3 region has the DNA TGCGCCAGCAGCTTGGCCGTCGGAAACACCATATATTTT. Amino acids: CASSLAVGNTIYF.

This clonotype showed up just a few times. The chain joins TRBV7-3 to TRBJ2-7; 8 bases fit TRBD2. Germline CDR1 is SGHTA and CDR2 is FQGTGA. The CDR3 spans 16 residues. V dropped 4 bases and J dropped 0; count of bases not matched to a gene: 8. The CDR3: CASSSDSREGSYEQYF. CDR3 nucleotides: TGTGCCAGCAGCTCGGACAGCCGGGAGGGCTCCTACGAGCAGTACTTC.

V usage is TRBV9 and J usage is TRBJ2-3, with D uncertain. The CDR3 is 14 amino acids. Germline values: CDR1 SGDLS, CDR2 YYNGEE. V dropped 0 bases and J dropped 9 bases, with 14 bases sitting between them. CDR3 region: CASSVAGPRTTQYF. DNA of the CDR3: TGTGCCAGCAGCGTAGCTGGCCCCAGGACGACGCAGTATTTT.

The chain couples TRBV6-1 to TRBJ2-6; TRBD2 might be the D (5 bases). Trimming pared 6 bases from V and 8 bases from J, leaving 11 bases between. Germline CDR1 is MNHNS and CDR2 is SASEGT. The CDR3 consists of 13 residues. Here the CDR3 DNA reads TGTGCCAGCAGGAGGGTAATCCCCAACGTCCTGACTTTC. Translation gives CASRRVIPNVLTF.

The rearrangement uses TRBV13 and TRBJ1-3; the D gene is possibly TRBD1 (5 bases). V shed 5 bases and J shed 8 bases, with 16 bases lying between them. The CDR3 has 14 amino acids. CDR1 and CDR2 from the germline V gene are PRHDT and FYEKMQ (reference sequence). CDR3 nucleotide sequence: TGTGCCAGCAGCGACGGGACTTCCCGTCACACCATATATTTT. Its protein product is CASSDGTSRHTIYF. The variable domain in full, completed from reference TRBV13 and TRBJ1-3, reads AAGVIQSPRHLIKEKRETATLKCYPIPRHDTVYWYQQGPGQDPQFLISFYEKMQSDKGSIPDRFSAQQFSDYHSELNMSSLELGDSALYFCASSDGTSRHTIYFGEGSWLTVV.